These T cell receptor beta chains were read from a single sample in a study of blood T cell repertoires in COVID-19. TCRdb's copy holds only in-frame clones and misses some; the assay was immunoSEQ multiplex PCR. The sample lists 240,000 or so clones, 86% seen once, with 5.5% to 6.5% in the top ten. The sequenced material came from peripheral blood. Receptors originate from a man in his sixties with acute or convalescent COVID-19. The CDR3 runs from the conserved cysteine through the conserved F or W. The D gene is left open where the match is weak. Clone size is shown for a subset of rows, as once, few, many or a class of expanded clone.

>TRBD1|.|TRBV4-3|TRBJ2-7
TGCGCCAGCAGCCAAGGGACAGGGAGACTTGGTAGCTCCTACGAGCAGTACTTC
CASSQGTGRLGSSYEQYF
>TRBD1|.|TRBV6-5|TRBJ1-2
TGTGCCAGCAGTTACGGGACAGGGGGCTTAGACTATGGCTACACCTTC
CASSYGTGGLDYGYTF
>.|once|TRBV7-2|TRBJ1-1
TGTGCCAGCAGCTTAGTCGGCGGTAACACTGAAGCTTTCTTT
CASSLVGGNTEAFF
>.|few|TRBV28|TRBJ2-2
TGTGCCAGCAGTTTGTGGCGGGAACTGCGGTCTGGGGAGCTGTTTTTT
CASSLWRELRSGELFF
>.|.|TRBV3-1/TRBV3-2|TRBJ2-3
TGTGCCAGCAGCCGCCACTCCGCAGATACGCAGTATTTT
CASSRHSADTQYF
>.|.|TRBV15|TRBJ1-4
TGTGCCACCAGCAGAGAGGGTCAGGGAAGCGAAAAACTGTTTTTT
CATSREGQGSEKLFF
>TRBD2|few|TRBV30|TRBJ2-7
TGTGCCTGGAGTTACAGACTAGCGGGAGAAAACGAGCAGTACTTC
CAWSYRLAGENEQYF
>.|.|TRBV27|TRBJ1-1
TGTGCCAGCAGAAGACAGAACCCACCGAACACTGAAGCTTTCTTT
CASRRQNPPNTEAFF
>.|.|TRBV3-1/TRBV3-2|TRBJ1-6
TGTGCCAGCAGCCAAGTCGCGGCCTTTTATTCACCCCTCCACTTT
CASSQVAAFYSPLHF
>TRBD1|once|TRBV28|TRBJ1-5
TGTGCCAGCAATAAGCGGACAGGGCGCAATCAGCCCCAGCATTTT
CASNKRTGRNQPQHF
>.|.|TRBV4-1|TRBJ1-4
TGCGCCAGCAGCGTACAGGGTTTAGAGGAAAAACTGTTTTTT
CASSVQGLEEKLFF
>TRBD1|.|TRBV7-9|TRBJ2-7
TGTGCCACCCGGGGACAGGGCTACGAGCAGTACTTC
CATRGQGYEQYF
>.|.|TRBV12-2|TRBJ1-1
TGTGCAAGTCGCTTAGGAGTCGGGACAGGGGGAGCCGGGGACACTGAAGCTTTCTTT
CASRLGVGTGGAGDTEAFF
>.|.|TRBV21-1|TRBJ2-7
TGTGCCAGCAGTCGAAGCGGGGCACTATCCTACGAGCAGTACTTC
CASSRSGALSYEQYF
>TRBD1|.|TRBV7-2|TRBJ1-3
TGTGCCAGCAGCTTAACGGCAGGGGGCAACATTGGAAACACCATATATTTT
CASSLTAGGNIGNTIYF
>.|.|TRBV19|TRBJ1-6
TGTGCCAGTAGTTTCTCTGGGAGCTCCTATAATTCACCCCTCCACTTT
CASSFSGSSYNSPLHF
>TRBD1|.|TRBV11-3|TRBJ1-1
TGTGCCAGCAGCTCGACAGGGGGTACCACTGAAGCTTTCTTT
CASSSTGGTTEAFF
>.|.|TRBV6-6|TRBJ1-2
TGTGCCAGCAGCCGAACAGGGAGCTATGGCTACACCTTC
CASSRTGSYGYTF
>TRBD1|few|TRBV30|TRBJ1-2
TGTGCCTGGAGTATTTCGGGACAGTCTCGCTACACCTTC
CAWSISGQSRYTF
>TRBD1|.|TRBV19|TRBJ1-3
TGTGCCAGTTCCCCGCTCGGACAGGGTCGAAACACCATATATTTT
CASSPLGQGRNTIYF
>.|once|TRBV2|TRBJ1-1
TGTGCCAGCGGGAGGGAACGGACAGCGAACACTGAAGCTTTCTTT
CASGRERTANTEAFF
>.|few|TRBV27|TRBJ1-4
TGTGCCAGCAGTTTTCAGGGTCCGAATGAAAAACTGTTTTTT
CASSFQGPNEKLFF